This T cell receptor (beta chain) was identified in a study of T-cell reconstitution after alpha-beta-depleted transplantation in children (dated by TCRdb to between 2015 and 2016). Background for the entire study: Using TCR repertoire profiling, the study followed T-cell immune reconstitution in a quantitative way in children after TCRalphabeta/CD19-depleted allogeneic hematopoietic cell transplantation. The study at large found these results: In some patients, the high TCRbeta diversity seen at day 60 was put down to recipient T cells and intrathymic progenitors that had survived conditioning. The apparently early alphabetaT-cell count recovery about two months after transplant was reportedly dependent on only several hundred rapidly expanded clones derived from non-depleted graft cells. Hyperexpanded clone frequencies declined over subsequent months; after one year, T-cell counts and TCRbeta diversity were mostly attributed to newly produced T cells.

Libraries were prepared through PCR. Sequencing relied on an Illumina HiSeq 2500. Molecular barcoding was employed in the preparation of TCR libraries, with unique molecular identifiers being used to normalize TCRbeta repertoire quantification. TCRdb reprocessing: public reads trimmed at Q25 with fastp, clones called with MiXCR, in-frame beta chains kept. Each entry is one CDR3 protein sequence, shown with its most common DNA and genes. The sample data list some 600,000 distinct CDR3 sequences, and under 15% of these were observed just once. Jointly, the top ten make up roughly 2.3% of the sample. Interpreted using the paper, the treatment or condition label stands for: allogeneic hematopoietic cell transplantation with graft depleted of TCRalphabeta T cells and CD19 B cells. Transplant recipients were children who received TCRalphabeta/CD19-depleted allogeneic hematopoietic cell grafts. For CDR1 and CDR2, the germline V gene (reference sequence) lists DFQATT and SNEGSKA. With termini counted, the CDR3 has 12 amino acids.

A word on this clonotype: Its antigen is not yet known. Lacking the conserved final phenylalanine or tryptophan, this CDR3 likely reflects a read error. It is unclear where the CDR3 begins or ends on the DNA, so no DNA is shown, and the CDR3 is as TCRdb lists it.

The source material was PBMCs, mostly from graft donor cells, sampled 360 days after TCRalphabeta/CD19-depleted stem cell transplant. The clonotype originates from a male patient between 5 and 17 years old who had a stem cell transplant for acute myeloid leukemia, so the T cells may come from the graft donor. The chain is encoded by TRBV20-1 joined to TRBJ1-4; the table's D gene call, TRBD1, was not cross checked with the DNA. The CDR3 region reads CSARAGTGFISV.